This TCR beta chain is drawn from a study of shared clonotypes between healthy human individuals. The method was immunoSEQ multiplex PCR; TCRdb's version includes in-frame clones alone and lacks a portion of them. This sample has a few hundred thousand clones, with more than 70% found just once. Trimming left V 0 bases short and J 5 bases short, with 17 bases between. Germline CDR1 SGHRS, CDR2 YFSETQ. The CDR3 sequence is 16 residues long. The receptor was derived from a woman aged 40-49 years in good health. Some clones in this sample may be carry-over from other donors' samples. The chain carries TRBV5-1 and TRBJ1-1; D remains unclear. Input material: PBMCs. CDR3 bases: TGCGCCAGCAGCTTGGGGCAAACCCTCGGAGGGACTGAAGCTTTCTTT. Amino acids: CASSLGQTLGGTEAFF.